The present entry profiles one T cell receptor (beta chain) with its context. Its antigen is undetermined. Profiling relied on immunoSEQ multiplex PCR, and the TCRdb table lists in-frame clones only, not all of them. The sample includes about 820,000 clones, over 90% of them seen just once. The data stem from a study of shared clonotypes between healthy human individuals. Regarding the study as a whole: Investigators collected only blood, and repertoires in tissues likely differ. Among donors, clonotype sharing was expected to be affected by sequencing depth. Naive subsets, compared against memory subsets, generally had larger estimated richness values.

The germline V and J ends were trimmed by 4 bases and 5 bases, with 24 bases remaining between them. This CDR3 region has 18 residues. Per the germline V gene, CDR1 is SGHRS and CDR2 is YFSETQ. Naive CD8 cells were CD45RO-negative, positively selected for CCR7, excluding terminally differentiated effector memory CD45RA+ cells. The chain employs TRBV5-1 and TRBJ1-4; D perhaps matches TRBD1 (6 bases). The origin of this receptor is a man between 25 and 39 years old in good health. The sample taken for sequencing was naive CD8+ T cells sorted from blood. The CDR3 DNA is TGCGCCAGCAGCCCGGGAACACAGAGGACAGTCCGAAATGAAAAACTGTTTTTT. Its protein product is CASSPGTQRTVRNEKLFF.